This paragraph reports one T cell receptor (beta chain). The antigen remains undetermined. The sample originates from a study of T cell responses to AZD1222 COVID-19 vaccine. V was pared by 3 bases and J by 7 bases, with 7 bases between. The CDR3 length is 12 residues. Profiling relied on immunoSEQ multiplex PCR, and the TCRdb table lists in-frame clones only, not all of them. The table includes roughly 70,000 clones, just over 90% detected once. Overall study results and limits: Donors were mostly white British, more females; clonal diversity possibly underestimated. No day 14 peak samples; only post-peak repertoires were characterized. Spike was spanned by vaccine-associated CD4 TCRs, which were dominant at 160-218 and 743-854.

Sequenced here: peripheral blood, sampled 28 days after the second dose of the MenACWY control vaccine. The genes are TRBV12-3 or TRBV12-4 and TRBJ1-5; unclear D gene. This receptor was obtained from an adult who received the MenACWY meningococcal vaccine as a control. The CDR3 here is CASSLMAQPQHF. In nucleotides, the CDR3 is TGTGCCAGCAGTTTGATGGCACAGCCCCAGCATTTT.